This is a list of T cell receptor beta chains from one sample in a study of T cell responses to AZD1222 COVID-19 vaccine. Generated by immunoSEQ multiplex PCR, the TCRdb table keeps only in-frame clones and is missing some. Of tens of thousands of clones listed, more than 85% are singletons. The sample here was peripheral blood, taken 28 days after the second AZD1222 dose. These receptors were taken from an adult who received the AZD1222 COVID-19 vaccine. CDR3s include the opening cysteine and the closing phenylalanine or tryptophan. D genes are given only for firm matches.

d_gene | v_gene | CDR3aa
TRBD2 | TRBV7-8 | CASSLFGTSGGALAEQYF
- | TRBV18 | CASSPQGGYTEAFF
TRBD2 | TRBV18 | CASSPTVTSGGFTDTQYF
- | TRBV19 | CASSIQSFRTDTQYF
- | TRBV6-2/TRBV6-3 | CASSAAGQSIEQYF
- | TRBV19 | CASSPRDTSTDTQYF
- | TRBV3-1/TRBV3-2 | CASSQDGQGGEKLFF
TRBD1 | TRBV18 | CASSPNPATGGSQPQHF
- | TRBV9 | CASSVVSGGPLGYTF
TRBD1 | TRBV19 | CASSVTGGFGYTF
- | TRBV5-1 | CASSLAVQDSTDTQYF
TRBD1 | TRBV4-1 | CATGTVSPISGNTIYF
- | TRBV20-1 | CSAVTNTEAFF
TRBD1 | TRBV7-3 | CASRSPSSRDRNMNTEAFF
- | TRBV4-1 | CASSHPKLGGQLHQPQHF
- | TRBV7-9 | CASSSAKGQAFF
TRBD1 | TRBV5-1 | CASRGTGFYEQYF
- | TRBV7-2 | CASSPMKERGYTF
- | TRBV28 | CASSPREYYGYTF
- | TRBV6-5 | CASSNQNGNSPLHF
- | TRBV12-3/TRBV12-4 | CASSYPARKLFF
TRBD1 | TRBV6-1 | CASSDWDRGSYNEQFF
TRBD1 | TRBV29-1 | CSAHVQGTFNGYTF
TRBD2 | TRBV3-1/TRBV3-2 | CASSLLAGDGELFF
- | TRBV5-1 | CASSPTPGQFTDTQYF
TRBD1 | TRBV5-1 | CASNLGTGEYGYTF
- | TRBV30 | CAWWASGGTNEQFF
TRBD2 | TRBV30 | CAWTKRGLPYEQYF
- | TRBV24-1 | CAQPPTANYGYTF
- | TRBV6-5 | CASARAEAFF
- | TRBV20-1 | CSASPGLAKNIQYF
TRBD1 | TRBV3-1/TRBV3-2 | CASSPTGTGAPNTEAFF
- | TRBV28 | CASRGAINSPLHF
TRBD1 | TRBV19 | CASSLAGGTEAFF
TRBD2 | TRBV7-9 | CASSRRTSGARYRDEQFF
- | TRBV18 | CASSPPGLLSEQYF
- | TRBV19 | CASSILPAGPDGYTF
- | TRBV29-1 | CSVEGNSGVGTEAFF
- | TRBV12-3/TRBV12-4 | CASSPVGRGGYTF
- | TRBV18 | CASSPQVNTEAFF
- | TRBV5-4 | CASGPETYGYTF
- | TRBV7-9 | CASSLEVDQPQHF
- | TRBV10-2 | CASSEFVPGVHGYTF
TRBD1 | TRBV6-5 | CATGQGRRNEQYF
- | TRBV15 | CATSRDRGTSGNTIYF
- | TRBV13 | CASSLGGQNYGYTF
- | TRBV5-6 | CASSSPQDSHEKLFF
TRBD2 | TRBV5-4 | CASSPTGTSPVETQYF
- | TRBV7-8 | CASSLAGYQPQHF
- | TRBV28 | CASTIGGQPLGYTF
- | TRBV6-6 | CASSYSGTENSPLHF
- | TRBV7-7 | CASSHRETGELFF
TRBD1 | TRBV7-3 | CASSLIPTGGNEQFF
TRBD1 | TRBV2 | CASLRGLGQDTEAFF
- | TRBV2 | CASRFTNTEAFF
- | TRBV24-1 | CATSDFRSEGSNQPQHF
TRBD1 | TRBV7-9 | CASSPGQGRVEAFF
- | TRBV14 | CASSLTRNTGELFF
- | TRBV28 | CASSLSAGFGSYNSPLHF
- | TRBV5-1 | CASSTGTASSYNEQFF